This T cell receptor beta chain was identified in a study of cytomegalovirus exposure and HLA in healthy donors. The study, taken as a whole, reports: Fewer N-insertions (relative to the approximately 700-donor mean) were reportedly seen in an Asian-associated ancestry cluster in a later analysis.

For this clone: Antigen specificity is unknown.

Looked up from germline, CDR1 is SEHNR and CDR2 is FQNEAQ (reference sequence). V was clipped by 6 bases and J by 0 bases, with 6 bases between them. The CDR3 loop spans 13 amino acids. Use of 60 Vbeta and 13 Jbeta primers characterized the PCR. The method was immunoSEQ multiplex PCR; TCRdb's version includes in-frame clones alone and lacks a portion of them. The table records about 150,000 clones, approximately 86% of them present only once. The chain combines TRBV7-9 with TRBJ1-3; no clear D gene. Sample: PBMCs. The TCR comes from a woman aged 45-65 years in good health and CMV-seropositive. For the CDR3, the DNA is TGTGCCAGCAGGGAGGGCTCTGGAAACACCATATATTTT. It yields the protein CASREGSGNTIYF.